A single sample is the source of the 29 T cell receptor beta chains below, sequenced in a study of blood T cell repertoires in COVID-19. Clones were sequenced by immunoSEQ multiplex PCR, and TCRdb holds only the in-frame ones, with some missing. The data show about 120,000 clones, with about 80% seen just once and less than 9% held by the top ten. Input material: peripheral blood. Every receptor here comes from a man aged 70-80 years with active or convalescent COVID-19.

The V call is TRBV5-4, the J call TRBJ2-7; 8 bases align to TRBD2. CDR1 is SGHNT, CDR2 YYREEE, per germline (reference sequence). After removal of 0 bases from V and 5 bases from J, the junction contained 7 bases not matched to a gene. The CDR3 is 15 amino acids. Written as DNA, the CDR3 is TGTGCCAGCAGCTTGGCGGGGAGCGGGAGTCACGAGCAGTACTTC. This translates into CASSLAGSGSHEQYF.

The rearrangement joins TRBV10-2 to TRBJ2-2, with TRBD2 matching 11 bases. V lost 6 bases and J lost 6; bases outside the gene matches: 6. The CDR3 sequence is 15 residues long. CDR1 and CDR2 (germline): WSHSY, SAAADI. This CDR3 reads CASRLLAGAAGELFF. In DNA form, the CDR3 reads TGCGCCAGCAGGTTACTAGCGGGAGCGGCCGGGGAGCTGTTTTTT.

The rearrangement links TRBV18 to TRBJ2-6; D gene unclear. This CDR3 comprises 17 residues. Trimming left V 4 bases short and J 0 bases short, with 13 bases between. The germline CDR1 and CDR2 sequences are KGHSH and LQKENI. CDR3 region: CASSLLIPGSGANVLTF. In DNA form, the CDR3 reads TGTGCCAGCTCACTCTTAATCCCCGGCTCTGGGGCCAACGTCCTGACTTTC.

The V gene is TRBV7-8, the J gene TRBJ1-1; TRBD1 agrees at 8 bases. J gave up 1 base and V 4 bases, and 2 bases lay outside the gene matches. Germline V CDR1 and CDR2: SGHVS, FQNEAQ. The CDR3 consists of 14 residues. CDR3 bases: TGTGCCAGCAGCTCGGGGACAGGGAACACTGAAGCTTTCTTT. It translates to CASSSGTGNTEAFF.

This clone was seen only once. The CDR3 sequence is CASSPPGLAGTDTQYF. The CDR3 nucleotides are TGTGCCAGCAGCCCACCGGGACTAGCGGGCACAGATACGCAGTATTTT. This chain links TRBV7-9 with TRBJ2-3; 11 positions match TRBD2. This CDR3 has 16 residues. Germline V gene data show CDR1 as SEHNR and CDR2 as FQNEAQ (reference sequence). The trim removed 5 bases at V and 1 base at J, leaving 5 bases unmatched.

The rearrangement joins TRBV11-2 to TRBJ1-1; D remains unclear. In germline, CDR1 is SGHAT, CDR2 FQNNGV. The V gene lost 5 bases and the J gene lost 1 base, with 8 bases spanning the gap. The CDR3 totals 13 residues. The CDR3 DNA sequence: TGTGCCAGCAGCCCGCGGGCGAACACTGAAGCTTTCTTT. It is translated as CASSPRANTEAFF.

DNA for the CDR3: TGCAGCGTTGAAGTCCAGGGAAGGCCAGATACGCAGTATTTT. It is translated as CSVEVQGRPDTQYF. The rearrangement uses TRBV29-1 and TRBJ2-3; TRBD1 is a possible D gene (5 bases). Germline CDR1 is SQVTM and CDR2 is ANQGSEA. The CDR3 length is 14 residues. Deletions cut 1 base from V and 4 bases from J, with 12 bases between.

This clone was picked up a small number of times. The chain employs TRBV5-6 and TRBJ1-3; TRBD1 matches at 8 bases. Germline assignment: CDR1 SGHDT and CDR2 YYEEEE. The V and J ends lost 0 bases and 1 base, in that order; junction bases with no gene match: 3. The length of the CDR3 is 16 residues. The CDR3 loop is CASSLETGVSGNTIYF. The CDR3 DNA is TGTGCCAGCAGCTTGGAGACAGGGGTATCTGGAAACACCATATATTTT.

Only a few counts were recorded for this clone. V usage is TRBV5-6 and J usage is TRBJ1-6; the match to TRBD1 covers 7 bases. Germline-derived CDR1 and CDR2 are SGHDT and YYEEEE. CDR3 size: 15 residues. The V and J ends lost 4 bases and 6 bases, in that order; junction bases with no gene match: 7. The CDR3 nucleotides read TGTGCCAGCAGCGCTCGACAGGGCACTAATTCACCCCTCCACTTT. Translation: CASSARQGTNSPLHF.

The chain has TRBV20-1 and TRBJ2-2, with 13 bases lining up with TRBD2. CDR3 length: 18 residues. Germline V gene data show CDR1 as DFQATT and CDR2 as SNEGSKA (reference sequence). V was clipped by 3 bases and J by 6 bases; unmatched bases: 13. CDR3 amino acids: CSASQEWRTSGSSGELFF. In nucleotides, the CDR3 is TGCAGTGCTAGTCAAGAGTGGCGGACTAGCGGGAGTTCCGGGGAGCTGTTTTTT.

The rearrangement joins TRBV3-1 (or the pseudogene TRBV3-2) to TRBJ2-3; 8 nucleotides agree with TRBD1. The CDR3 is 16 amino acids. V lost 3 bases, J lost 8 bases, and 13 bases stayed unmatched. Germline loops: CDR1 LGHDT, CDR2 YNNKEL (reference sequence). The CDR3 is CASSHRRGQRPLTQYF. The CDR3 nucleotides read TGTGCCAGCAGCCACCGCAGGGGGCAACGGCCTCTTACGCAGTATTTT.

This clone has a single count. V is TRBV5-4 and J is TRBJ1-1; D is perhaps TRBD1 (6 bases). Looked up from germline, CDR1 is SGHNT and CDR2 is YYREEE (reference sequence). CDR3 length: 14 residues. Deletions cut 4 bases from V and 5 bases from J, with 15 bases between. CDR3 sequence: CASSPGGGRTEAFF. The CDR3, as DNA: TGTGCCAGCAGCCCGGGAGGGGGAAGGACTGAAGCTTTCTTT.

CDR3 in amino acids: CASSRQGFYGYTF. Written as DNA, the CDR3 is TGTGCCAGCAGTCGACAGGGATTCTATGGCTACACCTTC. The chain employs TRBV12-3 or TRBV12-4 and TRBJ1-2, with TRBD1 identical over 7 bases. V shed 5 bases, J shed 4 bases, and the junction held 4 bases outside the gene matches. The CDR3 is 13 amino acids.

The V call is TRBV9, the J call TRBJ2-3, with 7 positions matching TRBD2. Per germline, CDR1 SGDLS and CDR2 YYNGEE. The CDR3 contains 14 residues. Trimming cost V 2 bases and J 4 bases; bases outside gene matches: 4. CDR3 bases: TGTGCCAGCAGCGTGGGAGGGATATCAGATACGCAGTATTTT. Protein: CASSVGGISDTQYF.

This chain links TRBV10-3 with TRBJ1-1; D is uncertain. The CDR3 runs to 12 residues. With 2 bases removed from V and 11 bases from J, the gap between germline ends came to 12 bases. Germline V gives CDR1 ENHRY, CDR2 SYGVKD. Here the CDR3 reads CAISEEKFGAFF. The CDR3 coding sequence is TGTGCCATCAGTGAGGAGAAGTTTGGTGCTTTCTTT.

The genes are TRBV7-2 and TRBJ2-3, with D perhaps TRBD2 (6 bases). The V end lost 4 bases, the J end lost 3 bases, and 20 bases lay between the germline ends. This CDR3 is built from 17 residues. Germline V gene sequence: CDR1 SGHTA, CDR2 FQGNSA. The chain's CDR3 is CASSYPKRAPATDTQYF. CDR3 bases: TGTGCCAGCAGCTACCCAAAGCGGGCCCCGGCGACAGATACGCAGTATTTT.

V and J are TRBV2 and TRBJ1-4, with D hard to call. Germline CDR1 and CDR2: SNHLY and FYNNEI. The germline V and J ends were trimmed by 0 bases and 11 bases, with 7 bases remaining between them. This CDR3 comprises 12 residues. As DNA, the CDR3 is TGTGCCAGCAGTGAAGCCCTCGGGAAACTGTTTTTT. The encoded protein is CASSEALGKLFF.

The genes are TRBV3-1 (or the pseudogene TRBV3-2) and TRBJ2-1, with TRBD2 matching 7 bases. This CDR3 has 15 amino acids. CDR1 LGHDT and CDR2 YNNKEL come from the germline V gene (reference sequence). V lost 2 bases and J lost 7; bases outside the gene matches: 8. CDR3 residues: CASSQRLAGGNEQFF. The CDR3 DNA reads TGTGCCAGCAGCCAACGACTAGCCGGAGGTAATGAGCAGTTCTTC.

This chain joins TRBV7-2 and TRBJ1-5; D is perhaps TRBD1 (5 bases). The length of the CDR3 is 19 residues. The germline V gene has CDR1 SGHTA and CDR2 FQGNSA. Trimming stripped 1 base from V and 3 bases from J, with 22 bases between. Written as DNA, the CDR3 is TGTGCCAGCAGCTTAGAGGGACTCAGGGCGCCGGAGGACAATCAGCCCCAGCATTTT. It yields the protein CASSLEGLRAPEDNQPQHF.

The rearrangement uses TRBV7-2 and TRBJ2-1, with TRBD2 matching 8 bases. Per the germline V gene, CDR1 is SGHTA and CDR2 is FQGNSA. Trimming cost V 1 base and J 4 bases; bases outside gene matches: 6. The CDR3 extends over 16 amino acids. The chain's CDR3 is CASSLGLAGFYNEQFF. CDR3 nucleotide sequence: TGTGCCAGCAGCTTAGGGCTAGCGGGTTTTTACAATGAGCAGTTCTTC.

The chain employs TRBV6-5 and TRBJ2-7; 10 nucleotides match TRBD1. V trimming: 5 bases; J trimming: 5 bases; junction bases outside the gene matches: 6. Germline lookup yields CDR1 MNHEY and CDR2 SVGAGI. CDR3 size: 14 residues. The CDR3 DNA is TGTGCCAGCAGTAAGGGACAGGGGAGCCACGAGCAGTACTTC. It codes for CASSKGQGSHEQYF.

The CDR3 DNA reads as TGCGCCAGCAGCTCCCGTTTTGCGGCGAACACTGAAGCTTTCTTT. This sequence encodes CASSSRFAANTEAFF. The genes are TRBV5-1 and TRBJ1-1; no clear D gene. Germline CDR1 is SGHRS and CDR2 is YFSETQ. Between the trimmed V and J ends, which lost 3 bases and 1 base, there was a span of 13 bases. The CDR3 totals 15 residues.

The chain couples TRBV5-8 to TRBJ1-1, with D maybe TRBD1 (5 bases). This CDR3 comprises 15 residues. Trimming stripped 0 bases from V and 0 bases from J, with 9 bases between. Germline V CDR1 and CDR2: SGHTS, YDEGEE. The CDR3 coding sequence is TGTGCCAGCAGCTTGGGGACACGGATGAACACTGAAGCTTTCTTT. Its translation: CASSLGTRMNTEAFF. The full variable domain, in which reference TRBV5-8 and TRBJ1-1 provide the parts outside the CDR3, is EAGVTQSPTHLIKTRGQQATLRCSPISGHTSVYWYQQALGLGLQFLLWYDEGEERNRGNFPPRFSGRQFPNYSSELNVNALELEDSALYLCASSLGTRMNTEAFFGQGTRLTVV.

CDR3 residues: CASSKAERDRYSNQPQHF. In DNA form, the CDR3 reads TGTGCCAGCAGCAAAGCGGAAAGGGACAGATATAGCAATCAGCCCCAGCATTTT. The rearrangement joins TRBV21-1 to TRBJ1-5; the D call of TRBD1 is as the table states it, not checked on the DNA. TRBV21-1 is shown as a pseudogene. The CDR3 consists of 18 residues.

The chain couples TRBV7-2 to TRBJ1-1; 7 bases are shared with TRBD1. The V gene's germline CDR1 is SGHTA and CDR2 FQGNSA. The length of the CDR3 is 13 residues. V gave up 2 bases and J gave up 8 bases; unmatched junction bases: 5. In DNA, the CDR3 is TGTGCCAGCAGCTTAAAACAGGGGCGGGAAGCTTTCTTT. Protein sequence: CASSLKQGREAFF. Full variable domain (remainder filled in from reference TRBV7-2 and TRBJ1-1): GAGVSQSPSNKVTEKGKDVELRCDPISGHTALYWYRQSLGQGLEFLIYFQGNSAPDKSGLPSDRFSAERTGGSVSTLTIQRTQQEDSAVYLCASSLKQGREAFFGQGTRLTVV.

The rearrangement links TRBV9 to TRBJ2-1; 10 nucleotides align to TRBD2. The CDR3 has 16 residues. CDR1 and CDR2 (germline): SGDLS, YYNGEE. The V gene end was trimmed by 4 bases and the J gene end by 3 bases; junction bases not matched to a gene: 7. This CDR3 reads CASSPTSGAFYNEQFF. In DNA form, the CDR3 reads TGTGCCAGCAGCCCCACTAGCGGGGCCTTCTACAATGAGCAGTTCTTC.

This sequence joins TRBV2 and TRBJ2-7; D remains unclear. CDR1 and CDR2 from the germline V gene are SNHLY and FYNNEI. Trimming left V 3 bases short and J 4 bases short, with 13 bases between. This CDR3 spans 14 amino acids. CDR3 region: CASSDFPQKYEQYF. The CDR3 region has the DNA TGTGCCAGCAGTGATTTTCCGCAGAAATACGAGCAGTACTTC. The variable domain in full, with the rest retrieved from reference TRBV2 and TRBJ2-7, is EPEVTQTPSHQVTQMGQEVILRCVPISNHLYFYWYRQILGQKVEFLVSFYNNEISEKSEIFDDQFSVERPDGSNFTLKIRSTKLEDSAMYFCASSDFPQKYEQYFGPGTRLTVT.

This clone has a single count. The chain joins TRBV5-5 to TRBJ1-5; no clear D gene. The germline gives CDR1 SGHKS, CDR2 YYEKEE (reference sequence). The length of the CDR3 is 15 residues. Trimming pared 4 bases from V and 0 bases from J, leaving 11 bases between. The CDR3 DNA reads TGTGCCAGCAGCCTCGGGAGGGTTAGCAATCAGCCCCAGCATTTT. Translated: CASSLGRVSNQPQHF. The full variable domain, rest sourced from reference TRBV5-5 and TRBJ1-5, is DAGVTQSPTHLIKTRGQQVTLRCSPISGHKSVSWYQQVLGQGPQFIFQYYEKEERGRGNFPDRFSARQFPNYSSELNVNALLLGDSALYLCASSLGRVSNQPQHFGDGTRLSIL.

Here the CDR3 reads CASSRDRNRGEAFF. The DNA for the CDR3 is TGCGCCAGCAGCCGCGACAGAAATCGAGGTGAAGCTTTCTTT. The chain links TRBV4-1 to TRBJ1-1, with D perhaps TRBD1 (5 bases). The CDR3 has 14 residues. The germline CDR1 and CDR2 sequences are MGHRA and YSYEKL. The V and J ends lost 4 bases and 7 bases respectively, with 16 bases between them.